This TCR beta chain was retrieved from a study of graft-versus-host responses after intestinal transplantation. Sequencing was performed with immunoSEQ multiplex PCR; in TCRdb, only in-frame clones are kept and a portion is missing. The sample consists of 35,000 to 40,000 clones, about 90% of them appearing once. Per germline, CDR1 MNHEY and CDR2 SVGAGI. This CDR3 spans 16 amino acids. With 2 bases clipped from V and 7 bases from J, the junction kept 11 bases outside the gene matches. Of note for this clone: Its antigen is as yet unknown.

Study-wide points: In recipient marrow, GvH clones were found, and some appeared first in ileum or blood.

Processing was applied to graft tissue in order to liberate intraepithelial and lamina propria lymphocytes. This receptor was obtained from a human patient who received an intestinal transplant, so some T cells may come from the graft donor. The V gene is TRBV6-5, the J gene TRBJ1-2; 9 bases fit TRBD1. This specimen consisted of ileum tissue, obtained approximately 200 days after intestinal transplant. In DNA form, the CDR3 reads TGTGCCAGCAGTTACGTTCCAACAGGGGGCGAGGGTGGCTACACCTTC. It specifies CASSYVPTGGEGGYTF.